The clone carrying this TCR beta chain was observed a single time. The sample comes from a study of cytomegalovirus exposure and HLA in healthy donors. Only in-frame clones appear in the TCRdb table, and some are missing; sequencing was by immunoSEQ multiplex PCR. Of 78,000 or so clones in the sample, almost 97% were seen once. This clonotype was sampled from a man aged 18 to 29 in good health and CMV-seropositive. The source material was PBMCs.

The CDR3 sequence: CASSFRGFQYSVEGANVLTF. The CDR3 nucleotides are TGTGCCAGCAGTTTCCGGGGATTTCAATACTCTGTAGAAGGGGCCAACGTCCTGACTTTC. This chain connects TRBV27 to TRBJ2-6, with D possibly being TRBD2 (5 bases). V was shortened by 3 bases and J by 4 bases, with 25 bases between the two germline ends. Germline CDR1 is MNHEY and CDR2 is SMNVEV (reference sequence). CDR3 size: 20 residues.